This TCR beta chain was sequenced in a study of T cell repertoires in cytomegalovirus infection. Study-wide background: Selected CMV epitopes included recently identified HLA-C-restricted ones as well as well-studied HLA-B-restricted ones. CMV infection plus the matching HLA type was flagged by public TCR beta signatures. Findings and caveats of the study: Dominating the ex vivo response were TCR beta clonotypes that were CMV-specific and HLA-C-restricted.

There are 13 residues in the CDR3. Germline V gene sequence: CDR1 SEHNR, CDR2 FQNEAQ (reference sequence). Trimming took off 4 bases at V and 1 base at J, with 7 bases between the two ends. TCRdb re-analysed the reads in MiXCR, keeping a single row per CDR3 protein. The table has about 400,000 distinct CDR3 sequences, nearly 35% seen once; the top ten hold 13%. This clonotype was observed a handful of times. Its antigen is unknown. The clonotype was recovered from a human donor in good health (CMV status not recorded). Some clones in this sample may be carry-over from other donors' samples. The chain uses TRBV7-9 and TRBJ1-1, with no clear D. The sample consisted of cultured PBMCs, taken from culture after CMV antigen stimulation. CDR3 in amino acids: CASSSLWNTEAFF. CDR3 coding DNA: TGTGCCAGCAGCTCCCTCTGGAACACTGAAGCTTTCTTT.